These 8 T cell receptor beta chains were sequenced from one sample in a study of shared clonotypes between healthy human individuals. Sequencing used immunoSEQ multiplex PCR; TCRdb keeps in-frame clones, though not all of them. There are fewer than 600,000 clones in the sample; around 78% occur only once, and about 12% lies in the top ten. Input material: PBMCs. The source of these receptors is a woman in her forties in good health. Some clones in this sample may be carry-over from other donors' samples.

This chain uses TRBV28 with TRBJ1-5; D not certain. Trimming cost V 3 bases and J 0 bases, with 9 bases left between them. CDR3 size: 15 residues. Germline CDR1 MDHEN, CDR2 SYDVKM. CDR3 bases: TGTGCCAGCAGTTTGTACGGTTATAGCAATCAGCCCCAGCATTTT. Its protein is CASSLYGYSNQPQHF.

The chain joins TRBV27 to TRBJ2-1, with TRBD2 matching over 7 bases. Germline V lookup: CDR1 MNHEY, CDR2 SMNVEV (reference sequence). CDR3 size: 15 residues. The junction had 13 bases not matched to a gene; V was cut back by 4 bases and J by 10 bases. CDR3 DNA sequence: TGTGCCAGCAGTTGGGGCCTGGCGAGCGGGATAGAGCAGTTCTTC. Translating it yields CASSWGLASGIEQFF.

The genes are TRBV5-1 and TRBJ2-1; 7 nucleotides match TRBD2. Germline assignment: CDR1 SGHRS and CDR2 YFSETQ. The CDR3 spans 13 residues. With V trimmed by 5 bases and J by 4 bases, 3 bases remained unmatched. The CDR3 is CASRWEGYNEQFF. DNA of the CDR3: TGCGCCAGCAGATGGGAGGGGTACAATGAGCAGTTCTTC.

This chain joins TRBV7-8 and TRBJ2-2, with D perhaps assigned TRBD1 or TRBD2 (5 bases each). Per germline, CDR1 SGHVS and CDR2 FQNEAQ. The germline V and J ends were trimmed by 3 bases and 1 base, with 9 bases remaining between them. This CDR3 comprises 15 residues. CDR3 loop: CASSFLGGNTGELFF. CDR3 DNA sequence: TGTGCCAGCAGCTTTCTTGGGGGGAACACCGGGGAGCTGTTTTTT.

The chain joins TRBV4-2 to TRBJ2-3, with 7 positions matching TRBD2. J was trimmed by 3 bases and V by 1 base; bases with no gene match: 7. Germline V gives CDR1 LGHNA, CDR2 YNFKEQ. This CDR3 contains 16 residues. The CDR3 coding sequence is TGTGCCAGCAGCCAAGCAGGCGGGAGTGAAACAGATACGCAGTATTTT. Translating it yields CASSQAGGSETDTQYF.

As for this clone: The sample holds other DNA sequences that translate to the same CDR3. The CDR3 region is CASSSGQGGTGELFF. In DNA, the CDR3 is TGTGCCAGCAGCTCGGGACAGGGAGGCACCGGGGAGCTGTTTTTT. V and J are TRBV7-2 and TRBJ2-2; 9 bases line up with TRBD1. CDR3 length: 15 amino acids. V lost 4 bases, J lost 4 bases, and 4 bases stayed unmatched. Germline assignment: CDR1 SGHTA and CDR2 FQGNSA.

With regard to this clone: A much larger clone lies a single base off, so this may be a read error. The CDR3 region has the DNA TGTGCCAGCAGGCCAAGAGGGAGGACGAACACTGAAGCTTTCTTT. It translates to CASRPRGRTNTEAFF. The rearrangement joins TRBV25-1 to TRBJ1-1; the D is unclear. The germline V gene has CDR1 MGHDK and CDR2 SYGVNS. The V end lost 6 bases, the J end lost 1 base, and 15 bases lay between the germline ends. The CDR3 runs 15 residues.

This chain uses TRBV7-9 with TRBJ2-5; no clear D. Trimming shortened V by 1 base and J by 5 bases, and 5 bases separated the two germline ends. This CDR3 is built from 12 residues. Germline CDR1 is SEHNR and CDR2 is FQNEAQ (reference sequence). The chain's CDR3 is CASSLDRETQYF. The DNA of the CDR3 is TGTGCCAGCAGCTTAGATAGGGAGACCCAGTACTTC.